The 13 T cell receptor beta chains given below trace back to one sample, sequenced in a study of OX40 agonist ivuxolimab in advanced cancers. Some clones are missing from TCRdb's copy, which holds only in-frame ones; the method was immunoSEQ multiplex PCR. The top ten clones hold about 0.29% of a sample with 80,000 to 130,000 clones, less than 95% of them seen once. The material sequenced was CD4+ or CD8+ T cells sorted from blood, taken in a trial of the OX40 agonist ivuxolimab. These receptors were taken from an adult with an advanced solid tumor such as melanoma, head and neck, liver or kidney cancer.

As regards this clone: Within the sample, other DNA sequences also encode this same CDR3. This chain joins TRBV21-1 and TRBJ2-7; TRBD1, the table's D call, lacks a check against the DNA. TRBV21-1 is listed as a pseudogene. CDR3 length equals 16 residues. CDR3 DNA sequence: TGTGCCAGCAGCAAAGAGAAGGGGATTCTTTCCTACGAGCAGTACTTC. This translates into CASSKEKGILSYEQYF.

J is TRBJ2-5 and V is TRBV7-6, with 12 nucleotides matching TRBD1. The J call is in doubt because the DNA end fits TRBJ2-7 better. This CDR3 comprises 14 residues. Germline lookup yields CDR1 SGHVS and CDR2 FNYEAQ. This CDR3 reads CASSPGQGAFEQYF. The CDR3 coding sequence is TGTGCCAGCAGCCCGGGACAGGGGGCTTTCGAGCAGTACTTC.

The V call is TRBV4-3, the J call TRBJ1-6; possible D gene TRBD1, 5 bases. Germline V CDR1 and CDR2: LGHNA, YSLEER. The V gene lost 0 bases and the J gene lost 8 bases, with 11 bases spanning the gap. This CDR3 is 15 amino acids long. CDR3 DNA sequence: TGCGCCAGCAGCCAAGAGGACACGGAGTATTCACCCCTCCACTTT. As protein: CASSQEDTEYSPLHF.

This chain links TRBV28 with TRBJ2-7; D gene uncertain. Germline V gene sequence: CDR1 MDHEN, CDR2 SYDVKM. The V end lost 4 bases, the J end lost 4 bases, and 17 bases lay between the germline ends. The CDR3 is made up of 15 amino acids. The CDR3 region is CASSSPGVGKYEQYF. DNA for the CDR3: TGTGCCAGCAGTTCACCTGGAGTGGGTAAATACGAGCAGTACTTC.

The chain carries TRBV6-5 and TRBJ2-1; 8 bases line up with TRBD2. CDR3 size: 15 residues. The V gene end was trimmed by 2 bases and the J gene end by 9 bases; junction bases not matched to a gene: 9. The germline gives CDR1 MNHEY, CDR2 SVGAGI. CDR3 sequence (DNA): TGTGCCAGCAGTTACATCGCGGGAGGACGTGGTGAGCAGTTCTTC. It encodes CASSYIAGGRGEQFF.

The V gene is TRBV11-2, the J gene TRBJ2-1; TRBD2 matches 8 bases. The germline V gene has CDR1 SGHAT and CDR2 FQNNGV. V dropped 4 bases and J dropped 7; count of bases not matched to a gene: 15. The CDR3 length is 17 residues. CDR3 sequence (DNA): TGTGCCAGCAGCTCCTATTTAGCGGGACTTCGGGTAAATGAGCAGTTCTTC. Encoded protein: CASSSYLAGLRVNEQFF.

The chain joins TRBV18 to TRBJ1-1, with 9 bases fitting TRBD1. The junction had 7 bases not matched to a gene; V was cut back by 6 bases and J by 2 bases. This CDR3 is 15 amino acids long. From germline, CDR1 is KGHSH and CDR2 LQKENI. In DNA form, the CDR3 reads TGTGCCAGCTCCTTTCGGACAGGGGAAAACACTGAAGCTTTCTTT. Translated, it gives CASSFRTGENTEAFF.

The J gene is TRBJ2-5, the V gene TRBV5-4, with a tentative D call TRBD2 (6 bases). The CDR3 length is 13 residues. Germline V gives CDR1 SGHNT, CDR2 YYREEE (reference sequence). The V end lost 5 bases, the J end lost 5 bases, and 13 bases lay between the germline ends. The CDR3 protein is CASSLTSQETQYF. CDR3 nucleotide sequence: TGTGCCAGCAGTTTGACTAGTCAGGAGACCCAGTACTTC.

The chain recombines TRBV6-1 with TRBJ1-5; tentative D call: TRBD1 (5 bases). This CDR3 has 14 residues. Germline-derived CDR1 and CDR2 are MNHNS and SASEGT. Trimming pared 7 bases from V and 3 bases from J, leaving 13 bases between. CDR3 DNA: TGTGCCAGCAACCCGGACAACTCCAATCAGCCCCAGCATTTT. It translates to CASNPDNSNQPQHF.

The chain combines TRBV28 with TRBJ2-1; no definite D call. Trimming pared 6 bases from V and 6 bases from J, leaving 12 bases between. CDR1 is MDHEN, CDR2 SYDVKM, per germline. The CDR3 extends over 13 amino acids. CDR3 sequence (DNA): TGTGCCAGCAGCCTGTCGGCCCCCAATGAGCAGTTCTTC. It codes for CASSLSAPNEQFF.

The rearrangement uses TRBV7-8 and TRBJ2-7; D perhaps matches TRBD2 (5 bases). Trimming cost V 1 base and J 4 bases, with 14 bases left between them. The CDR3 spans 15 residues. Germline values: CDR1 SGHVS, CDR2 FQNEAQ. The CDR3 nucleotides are TGTGCCAGCAGCTTAGTTCTCTTACGGGGTTACGAGCAGTACTTC. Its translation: CASSLVLLRGYEQYF.

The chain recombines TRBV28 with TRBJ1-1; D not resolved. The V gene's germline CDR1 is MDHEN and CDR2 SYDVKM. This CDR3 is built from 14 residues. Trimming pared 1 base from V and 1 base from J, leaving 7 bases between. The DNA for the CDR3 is TGTGCCAGCAGTTTATTGCAACAGAACACTGAAGCTTTCTTT. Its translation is CASSLLQQNTEAFF.

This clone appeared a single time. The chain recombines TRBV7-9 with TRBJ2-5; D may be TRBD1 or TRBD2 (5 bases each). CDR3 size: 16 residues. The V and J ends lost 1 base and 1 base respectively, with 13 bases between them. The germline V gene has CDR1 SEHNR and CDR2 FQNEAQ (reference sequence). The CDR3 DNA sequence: TGTGCCAGCAGCTTAGTGGGGGAAAGGGTCCAAGAGACCCAGTACTTC. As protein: CASSLVGERVQETQYF.